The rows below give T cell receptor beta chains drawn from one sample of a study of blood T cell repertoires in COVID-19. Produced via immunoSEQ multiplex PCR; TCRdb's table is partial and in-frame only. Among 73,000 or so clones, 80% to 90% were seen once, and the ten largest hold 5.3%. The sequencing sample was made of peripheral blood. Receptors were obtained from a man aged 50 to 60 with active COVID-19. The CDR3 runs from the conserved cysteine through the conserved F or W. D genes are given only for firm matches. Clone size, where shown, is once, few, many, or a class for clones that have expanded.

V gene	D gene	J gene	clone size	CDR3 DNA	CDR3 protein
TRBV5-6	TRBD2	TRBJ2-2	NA	TGTGCCAGCAGTTACCGACTAGCGGGGCGAGCCGGGGAGCTGTTTTTT	CASSYRLAGRAGELFF
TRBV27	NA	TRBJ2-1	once	TGTGCCAGCAGTCTGACATACTCCTACAATGAGCAGTTCTTC	CASSLTYSYNEQFF
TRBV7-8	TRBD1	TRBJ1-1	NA	TGTGCCAGCAGCTTAGTAGGACAGGGGGTCACTGAAGCTTTCTTT	CASSLVGQGVTEAFF
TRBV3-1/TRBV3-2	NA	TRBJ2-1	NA	TGTGCCAGCAGCCAATCCTTCCGGGACAGCGGGACTAGGCGGCAGTTCTTC	CASSQSFRDSGTRRQFF
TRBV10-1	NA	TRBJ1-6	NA	TGCGCCAGCTCCCAGGGCGGAGTAGGATCACCCCTCCACTTT	CASSQGGVGSPLHF
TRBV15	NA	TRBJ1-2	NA	TGTGCCACCAGCAGAGGACGCCGAGGTGGCTATGGCTACACCTTC	CATSRGRRGGYGYTF
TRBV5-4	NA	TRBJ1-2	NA	TGTGCCAGCAGCTGGGCAGGGGAAAACTATGGCTACACCTTC	CASSWAGENYGYTF
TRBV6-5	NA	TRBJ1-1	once	TGTGCCAGCGGGTGGACCGGGGGGAACACTGAAGCTTTCTTT	CASGWTGGNTEAFF
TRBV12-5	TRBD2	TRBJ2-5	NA	TGTGCTAGTGGTGCCGGGACTAGCGCAGACTTC	CASGAGTSADF
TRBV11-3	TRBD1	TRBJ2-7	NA	TGTGCCAGCAGCTACTCGGGACAGGCCTACGAGCAGTACTTC	CASSYSGQAYEQYF
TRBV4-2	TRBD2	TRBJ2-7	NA	TGTGCCAGCAGCCAAGATAGGACTAGCGGGAGGTCAAAGCAGTACTTC	CASSQDRTSGRSKQYF
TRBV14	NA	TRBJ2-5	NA	TGTGCCAGCAGCCAATGGTTTGTGAGAGGTTCGGCCCAAGAGACCCAGTACTTC	CASSQWFVRGSAQETQYF
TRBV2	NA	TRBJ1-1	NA	TGTGCCAGCGATGACTCCATCGCTGAAGCTTTCTTT	CASDDSIAEAFF
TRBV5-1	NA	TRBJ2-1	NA	TGCGCCAGCAGCATGGGACTCCGAACGGATGAGCAGTTCTTC	CASSMGLRTDEQFF
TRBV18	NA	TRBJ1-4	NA	TGTGCCAGCTCACCACTAGCAACTAATGAAAAACTGTTTTTT	CASSPLATNEKLFF
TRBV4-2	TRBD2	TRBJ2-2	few	TGTGCCACGCGGACTAGCGGTGATTGGGCCGGGGAGCTGTTTTTT	CATRTSGDWAGELFF
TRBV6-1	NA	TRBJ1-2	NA	TGTGCCAGCAGTGAAGGGGCTTTCGTCCCTGTAGGCTACACCTTC	CASSEGAFVPVGYTF
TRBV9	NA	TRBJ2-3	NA	TGTGCCAGCAGCGTAGTAGACACAGATACGCAGTATTTT	CASSVVDTDTQYF
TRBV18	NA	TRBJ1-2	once	TGTGCCAGCTCACCAGGGGCGTCCAGGAATGGCTACACCTTC	CASSPGASRNGYTF
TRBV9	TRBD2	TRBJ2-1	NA	TGTGCCAGCTCGATAGCGGGGGCCCCCAATGAGCAGTTCTTC	CASSIAGAPNEQFF
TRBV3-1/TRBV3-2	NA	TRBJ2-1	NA	TGTGCCAGCAGCCAAGAGGGCGGGTCGTTCAATGAGCAGTTCTTC	CASSQEGGSFNEQFF
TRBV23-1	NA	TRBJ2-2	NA	TGCGCCAGCGGTTCTATCGGGAGTCGAGGGACCGGGGAGCTGTTTTTT	CASGSIGSRGTGELFF
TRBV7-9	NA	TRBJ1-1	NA	TGTGCCAGCAGCTTAGGAGGGAAGTCTAACACTGAAGCTTTCTTT	CASSLGGKSNTEAFF
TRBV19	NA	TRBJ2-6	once	TGTGCCAGCGCGCTAAGCTCTGGGGCCAACGTCCTGACTTTC	CASALSSGANVLTF
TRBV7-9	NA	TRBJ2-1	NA	TGTGCCAGCAGCTTAAGTACTTCCTACAATGAGCAGTTCTTC	CASSLSTSYNEQFF
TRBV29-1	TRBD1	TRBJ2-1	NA	TGCAGCGTTGAAGGACCCGGCACAGGGGGCAAGCGATTCGAGCAGTTCTTC	CSVEGPGTGGKRFEQFF
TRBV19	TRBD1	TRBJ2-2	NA	TGTGCCAGTAATCTACCACAGGGGGGCACCGGGGAGCTGTTTTTT	CASNLPQGGTGELFF
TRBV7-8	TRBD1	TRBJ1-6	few	TGTGCCAGCAGCTTAGACAGGGGGGCCACCTCCTATAATTCACCCCTCCACTTT	CASSLDRGATSYNSPLHF
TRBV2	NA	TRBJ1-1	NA	TGTGCCAGCAAAAGGGAGTGGAGCACTGAAGCTTTCTTT	CASKREWSTEAFF